This note documents a single TCR beta chain sequence. The antigen is unknown. The source of the sample is a study of cytomegalovirus exposure and HLA in healthy donors. Whole-study context: Most genotyped donors, approximately 77% of some 400, had Caucasian-associated genetic ancestry. Findings and limits, study-wide: V segments that were indistinguishable, TRBV6-2 and TRBV6-3 among them, were omitted from analysis. Apart from CMV serostatus, no immune exposure information was available. V- and J-gene trimming in TCR beta was tied to a missense DCLRE1C variant by an analysis performed later.

CDR1 and CDR2 (germline): SGHTA, FQGNSA. The CDR3 consists of 16 residues. V lost 1 base, J lost 7 bases, and 9 bases stayed unmatched. Use of 60 Vbeta and 13 Jbeta primers characterized the PCR. TCRdb keeps only in-frame clones here, not all; method: immunoSEQ multiplex PCR. This sample has around 100,000 clones, with roughly two thirds found just once. V usage is TRBV7-2 and J usage is TRBJ2-1; 8 bases agree with TRBD2. The material sequenced was PBMCs. This clonotype was sampled from a man younger than 35 in good health and CMV-seropositive. The CDR3 loop is CASSLGSGGRRNEQFF. CDR3 nucleotide sequence: TGTGCCAGCAGCTTAGGGAGCGGGGGCAGGCGGAATGAGCAGTTCTTC.